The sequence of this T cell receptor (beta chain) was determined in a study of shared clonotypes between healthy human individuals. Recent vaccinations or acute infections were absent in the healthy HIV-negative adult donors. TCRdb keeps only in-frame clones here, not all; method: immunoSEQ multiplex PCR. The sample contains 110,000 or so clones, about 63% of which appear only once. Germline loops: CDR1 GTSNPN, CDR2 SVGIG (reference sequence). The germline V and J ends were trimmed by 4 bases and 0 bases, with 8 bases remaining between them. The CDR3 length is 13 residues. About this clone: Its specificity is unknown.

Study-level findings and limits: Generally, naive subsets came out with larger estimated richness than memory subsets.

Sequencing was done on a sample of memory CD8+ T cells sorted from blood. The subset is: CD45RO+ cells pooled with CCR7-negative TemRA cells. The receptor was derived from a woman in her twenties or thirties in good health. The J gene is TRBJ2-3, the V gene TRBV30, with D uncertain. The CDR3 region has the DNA TGTGCCTGGATGTACGGGAGCACAGATACGCAGTATTTT. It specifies CAWMYGSTDTQYF.